The clone carrying this T cell receptor beta chain is medium-sized in the sample. This CDR3 is 15 amino acids long. CDR1 SGHVS and CDR2 FQNEAQ come from the germline V gene. Trimming left V 2 bases short and J 14 bases short, with 19 bases between. The sorted Tregs were CD4+CD25+CD127-/low cells. TCRdb re-called the 5' RACE reads with MiXCR, one entry per CDR3 protein. The sample includes approximately 9,800 distinct CDR3 sequences, approximately 14% of them seen just once. J is TRBJ1-6 and V is TRBV7-8; unclear D gene. The TCR sequence derives from a female donor with breast cancer. The sample taken for sequencing was Tregs sorted from blood. The CDR3 bases are TGTGCCAGCAGCTTATTGAGGACGACTAATTCGGCCCTCCACTTT. Protein sequence: CASSLLRTTNSALHF.